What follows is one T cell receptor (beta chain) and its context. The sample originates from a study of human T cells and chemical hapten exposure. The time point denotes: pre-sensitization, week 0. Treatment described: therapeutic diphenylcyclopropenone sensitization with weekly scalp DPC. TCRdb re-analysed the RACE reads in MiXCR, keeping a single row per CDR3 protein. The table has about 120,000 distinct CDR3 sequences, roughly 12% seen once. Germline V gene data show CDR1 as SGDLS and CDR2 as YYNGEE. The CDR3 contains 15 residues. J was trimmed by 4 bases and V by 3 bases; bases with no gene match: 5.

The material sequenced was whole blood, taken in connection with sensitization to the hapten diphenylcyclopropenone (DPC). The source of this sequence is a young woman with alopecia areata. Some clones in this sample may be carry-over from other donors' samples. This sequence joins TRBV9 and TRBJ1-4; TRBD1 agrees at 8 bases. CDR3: CASSARQGNNEKLFF. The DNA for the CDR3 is TGTGCCAGCAGCGCGAGACAGGGGAATAATGAAAAACTGTTTTTT. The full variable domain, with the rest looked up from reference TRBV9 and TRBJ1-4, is DSGVTQTPKHLITATGQRVTLRCSPRSGDLSVYWYQQSLDQGLQFLIQYYNGEERAKGNILERFSAQQFPDLHSELNLSSLELGDSALYFCASSARQGNNEKLFFGSGTQLSVL.